The 26 T cell receptor beta chains given below trace back to one sample, sequenced in a study of STAT5B mutations in CD4+ large granular lymphocyte leukemia. Profiling relied on immunoSEQ multiplex PCR, and the TCRdb table lists in-frame clones only, not all of them. The table has about 22,000 clones, 78% seen once. Material for sequencing was CD4+ T cells from blood buffy coats. The receptors shown here come from a human donor in good health.

This clone appeared a single time. The chain is built from TRBV28 and TRBJ1-1; no reliable D call. CDR3 size: 13 residues. The germline V gene encodes CDR1 MDHEN and CDR2 SYDVKM. Trimming pared 7 bases from V and 5 bases from J, leaving 14 bases between. CDR3 bases: TGTGCCAGCACCTTTCGAAGGGTTACTGAAGCTTTCTTT. Its translation is CASTFRRVTEAFF.

The rearrangement uses TRBV6-6 and TRBJ1-2; tentatively, D is TRBD1 (5 bases). CDR1 is MNHNY, CDR2 SVGAGI, per germline (reference sequence). The CDR3 extends over 15 amino acids. V was shortened by 5 bases and J by 3 bases, with 16 bases between the two germline ends. In DNA, the CDR3 is TGTGCCAGCAGTGACCCCCAGGGTACAGACTATGGCTACACCTTC. This sequence encodes CASSDPQGTDYGYTF.

V usage is TRBV19 and J usage is TRBJ2-3, with 8 bases aligning to TRBD2. Germline V gene sequence: CDR1 LNHDA, CDR2 SQIVND (reference sequence). V lost 3 bases and J lost 3; bases outside the gene matches: 17. This CDR3 spans 19 amino acids. The DNA for the CDR3 is TGTGCCAGTAGTATTAGAGTCAGCGGGAGATGGAGTGGGACAGATACGCAGTATTTT. Translation gives CASSIRVSGRWSGTDTQYF.

The chain recombines TRBV28 with TRBJ2-7, with D uncertain. Germline assignment: CDR1 MDHEN and CDR2 SYDVKM. This CDR3 has 15 amino acids. Trimming cost V 1 base and J 2 bases, with 12 bases left between them. CDR3 sequence (DNA): TGTGCCAGCAGTTTATTTCGAGAGTGGGCCTACGAGCAGTACTTC. It translates to CASSLFREWAYEQYF.

This chain uses TRBV7-9 with TRBJ2-7; 7 nucleotides align to TRBD1. This CDR3 comprises 12 residues. The V segment lost 6 bases and the J segment 7 bases; nucleotides outside the gene matches: 6. Germline assignment: CDR1 SEHNR and CDR2 FQNEAQ (reference sequence). In DNA form, the CDR3 reads TGTGCCAGCAGGTTGACAGGGCCAGAGCAGTACTTC. Translating gives CASRLTGPEQYF.

The CDR3 nucleotides are TGTGCCAGCAGAACCGACGGGGGGAACACTGAAGCTTTCTTT. Its translation: CASRTDGGNTEAFF. The rearrangement uses TRBV6-5 and TRBJ1-1; a possible D gene is TRBD1 (5 bases). Trimming took off 6 bases at V and 1 base at J, with 12 bases between the two ends. Germline CDR1 MNHEY, CDR2 SVGAGI. The CDR3 is 14 amino acids.

The V gene is TRBV7-2, the J gene TRBJ2-7, with a possible D match to TRBD1 (7 bases). Germline CDR1 and CDR2: SGHTA and FQGNSA. V lost 4 bases and J 6 bases, leaving 13 bases between the germline ends. The CDR3 totals 13 residues. The CDR3: CASSSRQGGEQYF. The CDR3 DNA reads TGTGCCAGCAGCTCCCGACAGGGAGGCGAGCAGTACTTC.

The V gene is TRBV11-1, the J gene TRBJ1-1; D perhaps matches TRBD1 (5 bases). Trimming left V 5 bases short and J 4 bases short, with 14 bases between. Germline V CDR1 and CDR2: SGHAT, FQDESV (reference sequence). The CDR3 consists of 14 residues. CDR3: CASSPYGRGTEAFF. In DNA form, the CDR3 reads TGTGCCAGCAGCCCCTATGGGAGGGGCACTGAAGCTTTCTTT.

The chain couples TRBV7-9 to TRBJ1-4; maybe TRBD1 (6 bases). CDR1 is SEHNR and CDR2 is FQNEAQ in the germline V gene (reference sequence). The CDR3 consists of 16 residues. The ends were cut back, 6 bases at V and 8 bases at J, with 22 bases in the middle. Here the CDR3 reads CASRGSRDTRREKLFF. CDR3 DNA: TGTGCCAGCAGGGGGTCTCGGGACACTCGAAGAGAAAAACTGTTTTTT.

The chain combines TRBV7-2 with TRBJ1-5; no clear D gene. V lost 5 bases and J lost 3, with 14 bases in between. Per germline, CDR1 SGHTA and CDR2 FQGNSA. CDR3 size: 15 residues. The chain's CDR3 is CASSLSGEFNQPQHF. CDR3 bases: TGTGCCAGCAGCCTCTCCGGGGAATTCAATCAGCCCCAGCATTTT. Drawing the rest from reference TRBV7-2 and TRBJ1-5, the complete variable domain is GAGVSQSPSNKVTEKGKDVELRCDPISGHTALYWYRQSLGQGLEFLIYFQGNSAPDKSGLPSDRFSAERTGGSVSTLTIQRTQQEDSAVYLCASSLSGEFNQPQHFGDGTRLSIL.

The rearrangement joins TRBV6-5 to TRBJ2-2, with D tentatively TRBD2 (7 bases). The CDR3 totals 14 residues. The V gene's germline CDR1 is MNHEY and CDR2 SVGAGI. The germline V and J ends were trimmed by 9 bases and 6 bases, with 17 bases remaining between them. The CDR3 sequence is CARSQGGGPGELFF. CDR3 nucleotide sequence: TGTGCCAGATCCCAGGGAGGGGGTCCCGGGGAGCTGTTTTTT.

This clone was seen a few times. This chain joins TRBV29-1 and TRBJ1-2; D gene unclear. Germline V gene lookup returns CDR1 SQVTM and CDR2 ANQGSEA. The CDR3 is 13 residues long. The germline V and J ends were trimmed by 3 bases and 4 bases, with 12 bases remaining between them. DNA of the CDR3: TGCAGCGTTGAGGTAGGATGGGGCTATGGCTACACCTTC. Amino acid sequence: CSVEVGWGYGYTF.

There are a few counts of this clone. The V call is TRBV15, the J call TRBJ1-5, with D uncertain. Trimming pared 0 bases from V and 0 bases from J, leaving 6 bases between. This CDR3 has 15 residues. Germline lookup yields CDR1 LNHNV and CDR2 YYDKDF (reference sequence). CDR3 loop: CATSRDPDSNQPQHF. DNA of the CDR3: TGTGCCACCAGCAGAGATCCGGATAGCAATCAGCCCCAGCATTTT.

The rearrangement joins TRBV7-2 to TRBJ2-2, with D unclear. V was shortened by 1 base and J by 5 bases, with 17 bases between the two germline ends. Germline CDR1 SGHTA, CDR2 FQGNSA. The CDR3 has 17 amino acids. The CDR3 coding sequence is TGTGCCAGCAGCTTAGGATTAGCAGGACCACGTACCGGGGAGCTGTTTTTT. Its protein is CASSLGLAGPRTGELFF.

This clone showed up just once. The V and J genes are TRBV19 and TRBJ2-7, with 7 bases that match TRBD1. Losses at the gene ends were 1 base for V and 6 bases for J; bases not matched to a gene: 9. The CDR3 loop spans 15 amino acids. CDR1 is LNHDA, CDR2 SQIVND, per germline (reference sequence). The chain's CDR3 is CASSIAGTVVREQYF. The CDR3 DNA follows: TGTGCCAGTAGTATAGCCGGGACAGTGGTGCGCGAGCAGTACTTC. Combining the CDR3 with reference TRBV19 and TRBJ2-7 gives the whole variable domain DGGITQSPKYLFRKEGQNVTLSCEQNLNHDAMYWYRQDPGQGLRLIYYSQIVNDFQKGDIAEGYSVSREKKESFPLTVTSAQKNPTAFYLCASSIAGTVVREQYFGPGTRLTVT.

This chain joins TRBV6-6 and TRBJ1-1, with 7 bases fitting TRBD1. With 7 bases clipped from V and 0 bases from J, the junction kept 5 bases outside the gene matches. Per germline, CDR1 MNHNY and CDR2 SVGAGI (reference sequence). The CDR3 loop spans 14 amino acids. CDR3 sequence (DNA): TGTGCCAGCAAACGGGACAGCTTGAACACTGAAGCTTTCTTT. Translated, it gives CASKRDSLNTEAFF.

The chain employs TRBV13 and TRBJ2-6; 8 bases align to TRBD1. J gave up 4 bases and V 4 bases, and 9 bases lay outside the gene matches. This CDR3 is 17 amino acids long. Germline values: CDR1 PRHDT, CDR2 FYEKMQ (reference sequence). The CDR3 nucleotides are TGTGCCAGCAGCTCGACAAGGACAGGGTCCGGGGCCAACGTCCTGACTTTC. Protein product: CASSSTRTGSGANVLTF.

This clone was seen a single time. V usage is TRBV25-1 and J usage is TRBJ2-1; 10 bases agree with TRBD1. The V gene's germline CDR1 is MGHDK and CDR2 SYGVNS. The V segment lost 3 bases and the J segment 7 bases; nucleotides outside the gene matches: 6. The CDR3 has 15 residues. As DNA, the CDR3 is TGTGCCAGCAGTGACGAGGGACAGGGGTATAATGAGCAGTTCTTC. Its translation is CASSDEGQGYNEQFF. Looking up the rest from reference TRBV25-1 and TRBJ2-1 gives the full variable domain: EADIYQTPRYLVIGTGKKITLECSQTMGHDKMYWYQQDPGMELHLIHYSYGVNSTEKGDLSSESTVSRIRTEHFPLTLESARPSHTSQYLCASSDEGQGYNEQFFGPGTRLTVL.

V is TRBV15 and J is TRBJ1-5; D is perhaps TRBD1 (6 bases). Per the germline V gene, CDR1 is LNHNV and CDR2 is YYDKDF (reference sequence). The CDR3 is 14 residues long. The V gene lost 4 bases and the J gene lost 4 bases, with 11 bases spanning the gap. The CDR3 spells CATSIGGLNQPQHF. The CDR3 coding sequence is TGTGCCACCAGCATCGGGGGGCTTAATCAGCCCCAGCATTTT.

This chain uses TRBV19 with TRBJ2-2; D call uncertain. Looked up from germline, CDR1 is LNHDA and CDR2 is SQIVND (reference sequence). Trimming took off 5 bases at V and 3 bases at J, with 7 bases between the two ends. The length of the CDR3 is 13 residues. The CDR3 reads CASSRSDTGELFF. The CDR3 bases are TGTGCCAGTAGTCGAAGTGACACCGGGGAGCTGTTTTTT.

The V and J genes are TRBV6-6 and TRBJ1-1; the D is unclear. Per the germline V gene, CDR1 is MNHNY and CDR2 is SVGAGI (reference sequence). The length of the CDR3 is 13 residues. V gave up 6 bases and J gave up 6 bases, with 14 bases separating them. The CDR3 DNA reads as TGTGCCAGCAGCTCTAGTGCGGGGTCTGAAGCTTTCTTT. It translates to CASSSSAGSEAFF.

This clone occurred once. The chain links TRBV29-1 to TRBJ2-5; 8 positions match TRBD2. CDR3 length: 16 residues. Germline lookup yields CDR1 SQVTM and CDR2 ANQGSEA. The V gene end was trimmed by 0 bases and the J gene end by 2 bases; junction bases not matched to a gene: 8. CDR3 sequence reads: CSVEDWPGGGQETQYF. The DNA for the CDR3 is TGCAGCGTTGAAGATTGGCCCGGGGGGGGTCAAGAGACCCAGTACTTC.

This chain joins TRBV18 and TRBJ2-1; D is ambiguous. Germline values: CDR1 KGHSH, CDR2 LQKENI. The ends were cut back, 3 bases at V and 9 bases at J, with 6 bases in the middle. The CDR3 totals 11 residues. The DNA of the CDR3 is TGTGCCAGCTCACCGGTTCTTGAGCAGTTCTTC. Translated, it gives CASSPVLEQFF.

The rearrangement joins TRBV5-6 to TRBJ1-1; 10 nucleotides agree with TRBD1. CDR1 is SGHDT and CDR2 is YYEEEE in the germline V gene. V lost 4 bases and J lost 4; bases outside the gene matches: 10. The CDR3 runs 16 residues. The CDR3 sequence is CASSLTGQGRSTEAFF. The CDR3 DNA is TGTGCCAGCAGCCTGACGGGACAGGGGCGGAGCACTGAAGCTTTCTTT.

CDR3 loop: CASSLFRAHSSYNEQFF. The CDR3, as DNA: TGTGCCAGCAGCTTATTCAGAGCGCATAGCTCCTACAATGAGCAGTTCTTC. The genes are TRBV7-3 and TRBJ2-1; D call uncertain. Germline V lookup: CDR1 SGHTA, CDR2 FQGTGA. V was cut by 2 bases and J by 0 bases, with 14 bases left in between. There are 17 residues in the CDR3.

This chain links TRBV7-2 with TRBJ1-6; 8 bases map to TRBD1. This CDR3 is 17 amino acids long. With 4 bases clipped from V and 7 bases from J, the junction kept 12 bases outside the gene matches. CDR1 SGHTA and CDR2 FQGNSA come from the germline V gene. The CDR3 is CASSSTRGRGVNSPLHF. The DNA for the CDR3 is TGTGCCAGCAGCTCCACCAGGGGGCGAGGGGTAAATTCACCCCTCCACTTT. Filled out from reference TRBV7-2 and TRBJ1-6, the complete variable domain reads GAGVSQSPSNKVTEKGKDVELRCDPISGHTALYWYRQSLGQGLEFLIYFQGNSAPDKSGLPSDRFSAERTGGSVSTLTIQRTQQEDSAVYLCASSSTRGRGVNSPLHFGNGTRLTVT.